The clone carrying this T cell receptor (beta chain) was detected a few times. Its antigen is not identified. This sample was taken from a study of cytomegalovirus exposure and HLA in healthy donors. Broader study findings: Reported performance of the classifier showed diagnosis of cytomegalovirus status with high specificity and sensitivity.

Trimming left V 4 bases short and J 6 bases short, with 10 bases between. The CDR3 extends over 13 amino acids. From germline, CDR1 is SNHLY and CDR2 FYNNEI. The PCR made use of 60 Vbeta and 13 Jbeta primers. Repertoires were generated with immunoSEQ multiplex PCR, while TCRdb's copy carries only in-frame clones and drops some. Among about 100,000 clones listed, 10% were seen once. V gene TRBV2 combines with J gene TRBJ1-5, with unresolved D. The sequenced material came from PBMCs. The receptor was isolated from a man in his forties in good health and CMV-seropositive. This chain's CDR3 is CASSGGMGQPQHF. The CDR3 DNA reads as TGTGCCAGCAGTGGAGGGATGGGTCAGCCCCAGCATTTT. Using reference TRBV2 and TRBJ1-5 for the parts outside the CDR3, the full variable domain is EPEVTQTPSHQVTQMGQEVILRCVPISNHLYFYWYRQILGQKVEFLVSFYNNEISEKSEIFDDQFSVERPDGSNFTLKIRSTKLEDSAMYFCASSGGMGQPQHFGDGTRLSIL.